Presented here are 32 T cell receptor beta chains from one specimen sequenced in a study of metastatic and nonmetastatic thyroid tumors. Thyroid surgery was performed in patients who had received no treatment beforehand. TCRdb reanalyzed the PCR reads with MiXCR. This repertoire shows approximately 19,000 clones, around two fifths found once; its top ten account for under 30%. Specimen: tumor tissue. The source is a female donor with papillary thyroid cancer or a benign thyroid nodule (not recorded which). Some clones in this sample may be carry-over from other donors' samples.

The V gene is TRBV14, the J gene TRBJ1-2; possible D gene TRBD1, 6 bases. This CDR3 region has 17 residues. Germline V CDR1 and CDR2: SGHDN, FVKESK. The germline V and J ends were trimmed by 3 bases and 2 bases, with 19 bases remaining between them. CDR3 in amino acids: CASSQGRWDKLNYGYTF. As DNA, the CDR3 is TGTGCCAGCAGCCAGGGCCGCTGGGACAAGTTAAACTATGGCTACACCTTC. Drawing the rest from reference TRBV14 and TRBJ1-2, the complete variable domain is EAGVTQFPSHSVIEKGQTVTLRCDPISGHDNLYWYRRVMGKEIKFLLHFVKESKQDESGMPNNRFLAERTGGTYSTLKVQPAELEDSGVYFCASSQGRWDKLNYGYTFGSGTRLTVV.

The V gene is TRBV11-2, the J gene TRBJ2-7; tentatively, D is TRBD1 (6 bases). The CDR3 runs to 13 residues. CDR1 SGHAT and CDR2 FQNNGV come from the germline V gene. V was trimmed by 6 bases and J by 4 bases, leaving 13 bases between them. The CDR3 is CASRQQGIYEQYF. In DNA form, the CDR3 reads TGTGCCAGCAGACAACAGGGAATTTACGAGCAGTACTTC.

V is TRBV11-3 and J is TRBJ2-3; D not resolved. V lost 5 bases, J lost 0 bases, and 9 bases lay in between. CDR1 and CDR2 from the germline V gene are SGHNT and YENEEA. This CDR3 has 14 residues. CDR3 in amino acids: CASSGPHSTDTQYF. The CDR3 region has the DNA TGTGCCAGCAGCGGTCCCCATAGCACAGATACGCAGTATTTT.

This chain uses TRBV11-1 with TRBJ2-7, with 10 nucleotides matching TRBD2. Germline CDR1 is SGHAT and CDR2 is FQDESV (reference sequence). CDR3 length: 16 residues. V lost 1 base to trimming and J lost 2 bases; unmatched junction nucleotides: 5. In DNA, the CDR3 is TGTGCCAGCAGCTTAGACCCGGGACTAGCGACCTACGAGCAGTACTTC. Protein product: CASSLDPGLATYEQYF. Full variable domain (missing parts from reference TRBV11-1 and TRBJ2-7): EAEVAQSPRYKITEKSQAVAFWCDPISGHATLYWYRQILGQGPELLVQFQDESVVDDSQLPKDRFSAERLKGVDSTLKIQPAELGDSAMYLCASSLDPGLATYEQYFGPGTRLTVT.

V usage is TRBV19 and J usage is TRBJ2-1; 8 bases are shared with TRBD1. CDR3 size: 15 residues. Germline CDR1 is LNHDA and CDR2 is SQIVND (reference sequence). Losses at the gene ends were 5 bases for V and 6 bases for J; bases not matched to a gene: 9. DNA of the CDR3: TGTGCCAGTAGTGTTGCTGGGACAGGCCTCAATGAGCAGTTCTTC. Translated: CASSVAGTGLNEQFF. Variable domain in full (rest from reference TRBV19 and TRBJ2-1): DGGITQSPKYLFRKEGQNVTLSCEQNLNHDAMYWYRQDPGQGLRLIYYSQIVNDFQKGDIAEGYSVSREKKESFPLTVTSAQKNPTAFYLCASSVAGTGLNEQFFGPGTRLTVL.

Many counts were recorded for this clone. V gene TRBV6-1 combines with J gene TRBJ1-5; D is unresolved. Deletions cut 6 bases from V and 1 base from J, with 10 bases between. Germline CDR1 reads MNHNS; CDR2 reads SASEGT. There are 14 residues in the CDR3. The DNA of the CDR3 is TGTGCCAGCAGCACTAGCTTGAGCAATCAGCCCCAGCATTTT. It specifies CASSTSLSNQPQHF.

This chain links TRBV4-3 with TRBJ2-1; 7 bases map to TRBD1. V trimming: 0 bases; J trimming: 3 bases; junction bases outside the gene matches: 11. The CDR3 consists of 18 residues. The V gene's germline CDR1 is LGHNA and CDR2 YSLEER. CDR3 sequence reads: CASSQDLPGQGDYNEQFF. As DNA, the CDR3 is TGCGCCAGCAGCCAAGACCTGCCGGGGCAGGGGGACTACAATGAGCAGTTCTTC.

The chain has TRBV20-1 and TRBJ1-1, with 8 bases matching TRBD1. In germline, CDR1 is DFQATT, CDR2 SNEGSKA (reference sequence). The CDR3 totals 15 residues. J was trimmed by 0 bases and V by 3 bases; bases with no gene match: 6. The CDR3 bases are TGCAGTGCTAGGGGGCAGGGGGCAGTGAACACTGAAGCTTTCTTT. Residues: CSARGQGAVNTEAFF.

In this sample, this clone turned up a few times. The chain links TRBV28 to TRBJ1-5; D possibly corresponds to TRBD1 (5 bases). Per germline, CDR1 MDHEN and CDR2 SYDVKM. The CDR3 has 16 amino acids. The V end was cut by 6 bases, the J end by 5 bases, with 20 bases between. Here the CDR3 reads CASSPILKGWHQPQHF. CDR3 nucleotides: TGTGCCAGCAGCCCTATTTTAAAGGGGTGGCATCAGCCCCAGCATTTT. The variable domain in full, with the rest retrieved from reference TRBV28 and TRBJ1-5, is DVKVTQSSRYLVKRTGEKVFLECVQDMDHENMFWYRQDPGLGLRLIYFSYDVKMKEKGDIPEGYSVSREKKERFSLILESASTNQTSMYLCASSPILKGWHQPQHFGDGTRLSIL.

The chain carries TRBV6-1 and TRBJ1-2; no clear D gene. The V gene's germline CDR1 is MNHNS and CDR2 SASEGT. The CDR3 consists of 15 residues. V gave up 5 bases and J gave up 0 bases, with 13 bases separating them. The CDR3 spells CASSHGPTPNYGYTF. The CDR3 nucleotides are TGTGCCAGCAGTCACGGACCAACTCCTAACTATGGCTACACCTTC.

The sample holds a few counts of this clone. This chain joins TRBV3-1 and TRBJ2-7; 12 positions agree with TRBD2. This CDR3 is built from 15 residues. Trimming cost V 6 bases and J 6 bases; bases outside gene matches: 9. Germline CDR1 LGHDT, CDR2 YNNKEL (reference sequence). The chain's CDR3 is CASSPSGRANGEQYF. The CDR3 DNA reads as TGTGCCAGCAGTCCTAGCGGGAGGGCTAATGGCGAGCAGTACTTC.

The genes are TRBV4-3 and TRBJ1-5; D gene unclear. From germline, CDR1 is LGHNA and CDR2 YSLEER. V shed 0 bases and J shed 5 bases, with 5 bases lying between them. CDR3 length equals 13 residues. The CDR3 DNA follows: TGCGCCAGCAGCCAAGAAAAGTATCAGCCCCAGCATTTT. The encoded protein is CASSQEKYQPQHF.

In its sample, this clone was seen once. V gene TRBV20-1 combines with J gene TRBJ2-4; no reliable D call. The DNA end favors TRBJ2-1, so the J call may be wrong. This CDR3 is 13 amino acids long. Germline V lookup: CDR1 DFQATT, CDR2 SNEGSKA (reference sequence). CDR3 loop: CSARQALGHEQFF. The CDR3 DNA sequence: TGCAGTGCTAGGCAGGCACTTGGTCATGAGCAGTTCTTC.

The rearrangement uses TRBV6-1 and TRBJ1-2, with a possible D match to TRBD1 (6 bases). V was clipped by 5 bases and J by 4 bases, with 11 bases between them. This CDR3 comprises 13 residues. Germline-derived CDR1 and CDR2 are MNHNS and SASEGT. In DNA, the CDR3 is TGTGCCAGCAGTCCGGGAGGGGGCTATGGCTACACCTTC. Translation: CASSPGGGYGYTF.

The chain uses TRBV6-1 and TRBJ1-2; 7 positions agree with TRBD1. Per germline, CDR1 MNHNS and CDR2 SASEGT. The V segment lost 10 bases and the J segment 8 bases; nucleotides outside the gene matches: 13. The CDR3 covers 13 residues. This CDR3 is CATSRQGKLGYTF. CDR3 sequence (DNA): TGTGCCACCAGCAGACAGGGAAAGTTGGGCTACACCTTC.

The rearrangement joins TRBV6-1 to TRBJ2-1; 9 bases agree with TRBD2. The CDR3 contains 15 residues. V shed 2 bases, J shed 8 bases, and the junction held 7 bases outside the gene matches. The germline CDR1 and CDR2 sequences are MNHNS and SASEGT. The CDR3 protein is CASSEWREGRDEQFF. Written as DNA, the CDR3 is TGTGCCAGCAGTGAATGGCGGGAGGGCCGCGATGAGCAGTTCTTC.

The J gene is TRBJ1-6, the V gene TRBV27; the D is unclear. Germline CDR1 and CDR2: MNHEY and SMNVEV (reference sequence). Trimming took off 2 bases at V and 8 bases at J, with 7 bases between the two ends. This CDR3 comprises 13 residues. This CDR3 is CASSLQSYSPLHF. CDR3 nucleotides: TGTGCCAGCAGTTTACAATCTTATTCACCCCTCCACTTT.

The chain joins TRBV19 to TRBJ1-2; possibly TRBD1 for D (6 bases). The CDR3 has 14 amino acids. V was shortened by 5 bases and J by 4 bases, with 14 bases between the two germline ends. Germline CDR1 is LNHDA and CDR2 is SQIVND (reference sequence). The CDR3: CASSRPQGGYGYTF. The CDR3 DNA sequence: TGTGCCAGTAGTCGTCCTCAAGGGGGCTATGGCTACACCTTC.

The chain combines TRBV5-4 with TRBJ1-3; the match to TRBD1 covers 8 bases. The CDR3 extends over 14 amino acids. The junction had 3 bases not matched to a gene; V was cut back by 4 bases and J by 3 bases. Germline CDR1 is SGHNT and CDR2 is YYREEE (reference sequence). The CDR3 protein is CASSQGTGGNTIYF. CDR3 nucleotides: TGTGCCAGCAGCCAAGGGACAGGTGGAAACACCATATATTTT.

This clone was picked up a small number of times. The V call is TRBV19, the J call TRBJ1-1; TRBD1 matches 8 bases. CDR1 is LNHDA, CDR2 SQIVND, per germline (reference sequence). V was pared by 5 bases and J by 6 bases, with 11 bases of the junction left unmatched. The CDR3 runs 15 residues. The CDR3 protein is CASSSNRDRRPEAFF. Here the CDR3 DNA reads TGTGCCAGTAGTTCCAATAGGGACAGGAGGCCTGAAGCTTTCTTT. Complete variable domain (other parts from reference TRBV19 and TRBJ1-1): DGGITQSPKYLFRKEGQNVTLSCEQNLNHDAMYWYRQDPGQGLRLIYYSQIVNDFQKGDIAEGYSVSREKKESFPLTVTSAQKNPTAFYLCASSSNRDRRPEAFFGQGTRLTVV.

This chain joins TRBV7-3 and TRBJ2-1, with a possible D match to TRBD2 (5 bases). V lost 2 bases and J lost 7, with 9 bases in between. From germline, CDR1 is SGHTA and CDR2 FQGTGA. The CDR3 has 13 amino acids. CDR3 nucleotides: TGTGCCAGCAGCTTAGTCCGGAGGAATGAGCAGTTCTTC. This codes for CASSLVRRNEQFF.

The chain uses TRBV6-1 and TRBJ2-1, with no clear D. From germline, CDR1 is MNHNS and CDR2 SASEGT. The V gene lost 4 bases and the J gene lost 6 bases, with 22 bases spanning the gap. CDR3 length: 17 amino acids. The CDR3 is CASSASSLLPAFNEQFF. For the CDR3, the DNA is TGTGCCAGCAGTGCCTCATCTCTTTTACCGGCCTTCAATGAGCAGTTCTTC.

This clone was detected a few times. The chain carries TRBV9 and TRBJ2-7; D may be TRBD1 (6 bases). There are 14 residues in the CDR3. The germline CDR1 and CDR2 sequences are SGDLS and YYNGEE. Trimming shortened V by 0 bases and J by 6 bases, and 13 bases separated the two germline ends. Written as DNA, the CDR3 is TGTGCCAGCAGCGTAGGGACAGATTGGGGCGAGCAGTACTTC. As protein: CASSVGTDWGEQYF.

The gene calls are TRBV2 and TRBJ1-1; 7 bases fit TRBD1. The trim removed 6 bases at V and 2 bases at J, leaving 12 bases unmatched. CDR3 length equals 16 residues. Germline values: CDR1 SNHLY, CDR2 FYNNEI. CDR3 DNA: TGTGCCAGCAGGGGCCGCCAGAGACAGGGTAACACTGAAGCTTTCTTT. Its protein is CASRGRQRQGNTEAFF.

The CDR3 DNA reads as TGTGCCAGCAGCCCCCGGACAGGGGTCTACGAGCAGTACTTC. The encoded protein is CASSPRTGVYEQYF. The chain couples TRBV9 to TRBJ2-7, with 9 bases that match TRBD1. Germline V gene lookup returns CDR1 SGDLS and CDR2 YYNGEE. The trim removed 4 bases at V and 3 bases at J, leaving 5 bases unmatched. The CDR3 spans 14 residues.

The CDR3 coding sequence is TGTGCCAGCAGTCCCGGACACAAATTCTACGAGCAGTACTTC. Translated: CASSPGHKFYEQYF. V and J are TRBV7-2 and TRBJ2-7; TRBD1 is a possible D gene (5 bases). Germline values: CDR1 SGHTA, CDR2 FQGNSA. CDR3 length: 14 amino acids. Trimming stripped 6 bases from V and 3 bases from J, with 15 bases between.

This chain links TRBV7-3 with TRBJ2-1; 7 nucleotides align to TRBD2. This CDR3 contains 14 residues. J gave up 8 bases and V 2 bases, and 6 bases lay outside the gene matches. CDR1 SGHTA and CDR2 FQGTGA come from the germline V gene. Here the CDR3 DNA reads TGTGCCAGCAGCTTAGCGGGAGTAAATGATGAGCAGTTCTTC. Its translation is CASSLAGVNDEQFF.

The chain uses TRBV27 and TRBJ2-1; maybe TRBD2 (5 bases). This CDR3 has 15 residues. With 3 bases removed from V and 8 bases from J, the gap between germline ends came to 17 bases. Germline-derived CDR1 and CDR2 are MNHEY and SMNVEV (reference sequence). DNA for the CDR3: TGTGCCAGCAGTTTTAGCACAGCGGACCGTGATGAGCAGTTCTTC. It is translated as CASSFSTADRDEQFF.

This chain connects TRBV5-1 to TRBJ1-3; D is unclear. Trimming left V 0 bases short and J 2 bases short, with 9 bases between. Looked up from germline, CDR1 is SGHRS and CDR2 is YFSETQ. The CDR3 covers 15 residues. The CDR3 spells CASSLDRSPGNTIYF. The CDR3 DNA reads TGCGCCAGCAGCTTGGACAGATCTCCTGGAAACACCATATATTTT.

The rearrangement joins TRBV11-2 to TRBJ2-7; D ambiguous. Germline CDR1 is SGHAT and CDR2 is FQNNGV. Trimming left V 1 base short and J 0 bases short, with 7 bases between. The CDR3 consists of 14 residues. CDR3 DNA sequence: TGTGCCAGCAGCTTAGGTCCGAGCTCCTACGAGCAGTACTTC. The encoded protein is CASSLGPSSYEQYF.

This clone was detected only a few times. The chain employs TRBV12-3 or TRBV12-4 and TRBJ2-1, with TRBD1 identical over 8 bases. This CDR3 contains 17 residues. V lost 6 bases to trimming and J lost 0 bases; unmatched junction nucleotides: 10. CDR3 sequence (DNA): TGTGCCAGCAGCCCCGCAATAGGGACAGGCTCCTACAATGAGCAGTTCTTC. This codes for CASSPAIGTGSYNEQFF.

The chain carries TRBV11-2 and TRBJ1-6; D is uncertain. CDR1 is SGHAT and CDR2 is FQNNGV in the germline V gene. This CDR3 is built from 16 residues. V lost 1 base to trimming and J lost 7 bases, with 14 bases between them. CDR3 bases: TGTGCCAGCAGCTTAGTTTCGGTACGGTCGAATTCACCCCTCCACTTT. It is translated as CASSLVSVRSNSPLHF.